This T cell receptor (beta chain) was captured by sequencing in a study of beta chain features in type 1 diabetes. Investigators reverse transcribed all isolated RNA, so they sequenced expressed TCRB transcripts. An average roughly 3.5 million reads came from naive, central memory and regulatory T cell samples. Sequencing used immunoSEQ multiplex PCR; TCRdb keeps in-frame clones, though not all of them. The sample records 200,000 to 300,000 clones, roughly a tenth being singletons. The study's findings and limits: There was a moderate but significant shortening of TCRB CDR3s in all four CD4+ subsets of Type 1 diabetes patients. Sampled from patients, naive, central memory and Treg TCRB repertoires appeared more similar than those sampled from healthy donors.

This clone was recorded a few times. Its antigen is not known. A junction boundary mismatches the germline segment, possibly from a read error. CDR3 length: 14 amino acids. Germline V gene sequence: CDR1 SGHAT, CDR2 FQNNGV. This clonotype was sampled from a man between 25 and 39 years old with type 1 diabetes. Sequencing was performed on naive CD4+ T cells from blood. The J gene is TRBJ1-1, the V gene TRBV11-2; unclear D gene. Here the CDR3 reads CASSIDIMNTEAFF. CDR3 in DNA: TGTGCCAGCAGCATAGACATCATGAACACTGAAGCTTTCTTT.